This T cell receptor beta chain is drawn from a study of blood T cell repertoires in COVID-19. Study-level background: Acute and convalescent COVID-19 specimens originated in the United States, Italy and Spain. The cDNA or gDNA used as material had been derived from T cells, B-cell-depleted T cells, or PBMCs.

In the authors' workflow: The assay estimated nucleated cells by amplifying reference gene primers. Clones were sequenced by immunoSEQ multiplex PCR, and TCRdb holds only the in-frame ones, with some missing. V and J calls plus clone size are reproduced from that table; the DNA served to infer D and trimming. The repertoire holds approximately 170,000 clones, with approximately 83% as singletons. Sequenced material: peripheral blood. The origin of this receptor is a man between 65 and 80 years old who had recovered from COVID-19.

CDR3 region: CASSLASGLSQGASGNTIYF. Here the CDR3 DNA reads TGTGCCAGCAGCCTCGCAAGCGGCCTATCACAGGGGGCCTCTGGAAACACCATATATTTT. The chain carries TRBV3-1 (or the pseudogene TRBV3-2) and TRBJ1-3, with 9 bases identical to TRBD1. Germline V gene sequence: CDR1 LGHDT, CDR2 YNNKEL (reference sequence). This CDR3 is 20 amino acids long. V was clipped by 4 bases and J by 0 bases; unmatched bases: 16.